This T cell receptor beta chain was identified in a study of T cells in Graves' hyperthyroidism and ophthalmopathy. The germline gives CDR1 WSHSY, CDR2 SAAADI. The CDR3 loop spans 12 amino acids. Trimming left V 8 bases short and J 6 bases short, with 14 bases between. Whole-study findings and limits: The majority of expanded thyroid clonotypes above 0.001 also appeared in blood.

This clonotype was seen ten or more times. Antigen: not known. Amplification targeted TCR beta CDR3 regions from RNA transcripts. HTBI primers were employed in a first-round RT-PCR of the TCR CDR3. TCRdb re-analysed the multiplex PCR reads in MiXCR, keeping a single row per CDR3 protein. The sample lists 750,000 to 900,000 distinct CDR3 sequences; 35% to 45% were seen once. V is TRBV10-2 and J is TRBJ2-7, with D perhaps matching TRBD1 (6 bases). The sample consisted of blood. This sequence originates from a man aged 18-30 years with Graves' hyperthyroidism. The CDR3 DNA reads TGCGCCAGCGCTTGGGGGCCGGGCGAGCAGTACTTC. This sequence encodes CASAWGPGEQYF.